One and the same sample provided the 17 T cell receptor beta chains below, sequenced in a study of blood T cell repertoires in COVID-19. Libraries were prepared by immunoSEQ multiplex PCR; TCRdb keeps only in-frame clonotypes and omits some of them. The table records 110,000 or so clones, over 65% of them present only once. Material: peripheral blood. The receptors were sampled from a woman in her forties with acute or convalescent COVID-19.

V is TRBV7-2 and J is TRBJ2-1; 7 positions match TRBD2. This CDR3 has 16 residues. Germline V gene lookup returns CDR1 SGHTA and CDR2 FQGNSA. Unmatched junction bases numbered 2, after V lost 0 bases and J lost 0 bases. The CDR3 nucleotides read TGTGCCAGCAGCTTAGCGAGGACTAGCTCCTACAATGAGCAGTTCTTC. Translated: CASSLARTSSYNEQFF. The variable domain in full, with the rest retrieved from reference TRBV7-2 and TRBJ2-1, is GAGVSQSPSNKVTEKGKDVELRCDPISGHTALYWYRQSLGQGLEFLIYFQGNSAPDKSGLPSDRFSAERTGGSVSTLTIQRTQQEDSAVYLCASSLARTSSYNEQFFGPGTRLTVL.

This rearrangement joins TRBV6-5 to TRBJ1-2; D unclear. The CDR3 loop spans 15 amino acids. Trimming stripped 5 bases from V and 3 bases from J, with 16 bases between. Germline V gene data show CDR1 as MNHEY and CDR2 as SVGAGI. CDR3 residues: CASSNPGQAYYGYTF. For the CDR3, the DNA is TGTGCCAGCAGTAACCCTGGGCAGGCCTACTATGGCTACACCTTC.

The chain recombines TRBV6-1 with TRBJ2-7; 9 nucleotides align to TRBD1. The J segment lost 0 bases and the V segment lost 4 bases, leaving 10 bases of the junction unmatched. Germline loops: CDR1 MNHNS, CDR2 SASEGT. CDR3 length equals 17 residues. The DNA for the CDR3 is TGTGCCAGCAGTGCCGGGACAGGGATCCTGAGCTCCTACGAGCAGTACTTC. Translated: CASSAGTGILSSYEQYF.

The chain has TRBV19 and TRBJ1-1; no clear D gene. The CDR3 extends over 15 amino acids. V lost 1 base, J lost 6 bases, and 15 bases lay in between. Germline V gene lookup returns CDR1 LNHDA and CDR2 SQIVND (reference sequence). Written as DNA, the CDR3 is TGTGCCAGTAGTATAGTAGCGGGGTTGTGGGCTGAAGCTTTCTTT. Translation gives CASSIVAGLWAEAFF.

The rearrangement links TRBV30 to TRBJ2-7; D possibly corresponds to TRBD2 (5 bases). From germline, CDR1 is GTSNPN and CDR2 SVGIG (reference sequence). The CDR3 contains 13 residues. V lost 3 bases and J lost 7, with 16 bases in between. The CDR3 sequence is CAWSPRASGEQYF. CDR3 coding DNA: TGTGCCTGGAGCCCTCGGGCTTCGGGGGAGCAGTACTTC.

V usage is TRBV18 and J usage is TRBJ2-1; 8 bases map to TRBD2. Losses at the gene ends were 1 base for V and 9 bases for J; bases not matched to a gene: 8. The CDR3 loop spans 15 amino acids. Per the germline V gene, CDR1 is KGHSH and CDR2 is LQKENI. The CDR3 region is CASSPRAGERGEQFF. The CDR3 DNA is TGTGCCAGCTCACCACGAGCGGGGGAGCGGGGTGAGCAGTTCTTC.

This clone was seen a few times. The chain carries TRBV11-2 and TRBJ2-3; 10 nucleotides agree with TRBD2. The germline CDR1 and CDR2 sequences are SGHAT and FQNNGV. The CDR3 sequence is 17 residues long. V gave up 1 base and J gave up 4 bases; unmatched junction bases: 8. CDR3 region: CASSLVGLAGASDTQYF. In DNA, the CDR3 is TGTGCCAGCAGCTTAGTTGGGCTAGCGGGGGCCTCAGATACGCAGTATTTT.

The CDR3 bases are TGTGCCAGTAGTATATGGGGACAGGGTGTCTATGGCTACACCTTC. It is translated as CASSIWGQGVYGYTF. This sequence joins TRBV19 and TRBJ1-2; 9 bases align to TRBD1. The CDR3 loop spans 15 amino acids. V dropped 2 bases and J dropped 4; count of bases not matched to a gene: 5. Germline lookup yields CDR1 LNHDA and CDR2 SQIVND (reference sequence).

The genes are TRBV19 and TRBJ2-7; 9 bases agree with TRBD1. After removal of 5 bases from V and 1 base from J, the junction contained 12 bases not matched to a gene. Germline V CDR1 and CDR2: LNHDA, SQIVND (reference sequence). The CDR3 runs 17 residues. CDR3 protein: CASSLFGTGTGSYEQYF. CDR3 sequence (DNA): TGTGCCAGTAGTCTATTTGGAACCGGGACAGGGTCCTACGAGCAGTACTTC.

As concerns this clone: An end of the junction does not agree with germline; a read error may underlie this. The rearrangement links TRBV11-2 to TRBJ2-7; 9 nucleotides align to TRBD2. From germline, CDR1 is SGHAT and CDR2 FQNNGV. This CDR3 comprises 15 residues. Here the CDR3 reads CASSVERGASYEQYF. DNA of the CDR3: TGTGCCAGCAGCGTAGAGCGGGGGGCCTCCTACGAGCAGTACTTC.

This chain connects TRBV11-2 to TRBJ2-3; 10 nucleotides match TRBD2. The length of the CDR3 is 15 residues. CDR1 SGHAT and CDR2 FQNNGV come from the germline V gene. V shed 4 bases, J shed 9 bases, and the junction held 10 bases outside the gene matches. CDR3 in DNA: TGTGCCAGCAGCTCATCGAGCGGGGGGGCCCTGACGCAGTATTTT. This sequence encodes CASSSSSGGALTQYF. The complete variable domain, with remaining parts taken from reference TRBV11-2 and TRBJ2-3, reads EAGVAQSPRYKIIEKRQSVAFWCNPISGHATLYWYQQILGQGPKLLIQFQNNGVVDDSQLPKDRFSAERLKGVDSTLKIQPAKLEDSAVYLCASSSSSGGALTQYFGPGTRLTVL.

The V and J genes are TRBV7-2 and TRBJ1-5; TRBD1 matches at 8 bases. Trimming at V came to 5 bases and at J to 12 bases, leaving 12 bases not matched to a gene. The CDR3 sequence is 14 residues long. The germline CDR1 and CDR2 sequences are SGHTA and FQGNSA. The CDR3 loop reads CASSPPGQANDQHF. The CDR3 nucleotides are TGTGCCAGCAGCCCTCCGGGACAGGCGAACGACCAGCATTTT.

The chain is built from TRBV3-1 (or the pseudogene TRBV3-2) and TRBJ2-2, with D hard to call. Germline CDR1 is LGHDT and CDR2 is YNNKEL (reference sequence). Trimming shortened V by 1 base and J by 2 bases, and 5 bases separated the two germline ends. This CDR3 spans 14 amino acids. The CDR3 DNA sequence: TGTGCCAGCAGCCAAGTTCTTAACACCGGGGAGCTGTTTTTT. This codes for CASSQVLNTGELFF.

The gene calls are TRBV29-1 and TRBJ1-1, with 7 bases fitting TRBD1. CDR3 length: 14 residues. Germline V gene data show CDR1 as SQVTM and CDR2 as ANQGSEA. Germline trimming cut 6 bases from V and 1 base from J; bases unmatched to any gene: 8. The CDR3 reads CSVRSGTANTEAFF. For the CDR3, the DNA is TGCAGCGTACGTTCCGGGACAGCGAACACTGAAGCTTTCTTT.

The chain employs TRBV5-1 and TRBJ1-6; unclear D gene. V shed 3 bases and J shed 6 bases, with 10 bases lying between them. Germline V gives CDR1 SGHRS, CDR2 YFSETQ. This CDR3 has 14 amino acids. The CDR3 sequence is CASSSERVNSPLHF. CDR3 coding DNA: TGCGCCAGCAGCTCAGAGCGGGTTAATTCACCCCTCCACTTT.

The genes are TRBV6-1 and TRBJ1-2, with D tentatively TRBD1 (5 bases). In germline, CDR1 is MNHNS, CDR2 SASEGT. Trimming took 2 bases from V and 4 from J, leaving 14 bases between them. The length of the CDR3 is 15 residues. CDR3 DNA: TGTGCCAGCAGTGAATGGGGGTCGGGGGGCTATGGCTACACCTTC. Translated: CASSEWGSGGYGYTF.

The chain carries TRBV28 and TRBJ1-2; 12 positions match TRBD1. CDR1 is MDHEN and CDR2 is SYDVKM in the germline V gene. The ends lost 2 bases at V and 7 bases at J; junction bases unmatched: 2. The CDR3 extends over 14 amino acids. The DNA for the CDR3 is TGTGCCAGCAGTTTAGGGACAGGGGGCTTTGGCTACACCTTC. As protein: CASSLGTGGFGYTF.